A selection of T cell receptor beta chains follows, all from one sample in a study of blood T cell repertoires in COVID-19. Sequenced by immunoSEQ multiplex PCR; TCRdb stores in-frame clones only, minus some. Seen here are 200,000 to 300,000 clones, 85% to 90% observed once, and the top ten hold approximately 1.6%. The sample comprised PBMCs or T cells enriched from blood (not recorded which). The receptors were gathered from a man between 40 and 49 years old who had recovered from COVID-19. Each CDR3 is given with its conserved first and last residue. D genes are given only for firm matches. Rows give clone size only sometimes, using once, few, many, or a class for an expanded clone.

d_gene	v_gene	abundance	j_gene	CDR3nt	CDR3aa
TRBD2	TRBV18	-	TRBJ2-7	TGTGCCAGCTCTACTAGCGACGAGCAGTACTTC	CASSTSDEQYF
TRBD2	TRBV7-2	once	TRBJ2-1	TGTGCCAGCAGCAGAGTAGCGGGGGGCCTGGGTGAGCAGTTCTTC	CASSRVAGGLGEQFF
-	TRBV27	-	TRBJ1-5	TGTGCCAGCAGTTTCGGAGGTACAAATCAGCCCCAGCATTTT	CASSFGGTNQPQHF
TRBD2	TRBV14	-	TRBJ2-7	TGTGCCAGCAGCCAAGTTGGCCTAGCGGGAGTATACGAGCAGTACTTC	CASSQVGLAGVYEQYF
-	TRBV28	-	TRBJ2-3	TGTGCCAGCATCGAACTTAGCACAGATACGCAGTATTTT	CASIELSTDTQYF
-	TRBV5-6	-	TRBJ2-1	TGTGCCAGCAGCTTGCGTGACTTCAACTACAATGAGCAGTTCTTC	CASSLRDFNYNEQFF
-	TRBV7-8	-	TRBJ2-7	TGTGCCAGCAGCCCCACACAGGTGTACGAGCAGTACTTC	CASSPTQVYEQYF
TRBD2	TRBV5-1	-	TRBJ2-1	TGCGCCAGCACCACCTCACATACTAGCGCTAAAGGGAATGAGCAGTTCTTC	CASTTSHTSAKGNEQFF
-	TRBV5-4	-	TRBJ2-3	TGTGCCAGCAGCTTGGGCCTAGCGAGCACAGATACGCAGTATTTT	CASSLGLASTDTQYF
-	TRBV5-1	-	TRBJ2-3	TGCGCCAGCAGCCTAGAGGTCGATACGCAGTATTTT	CASSLEVDTQYF
-	TRBV19	-	TRBJ1-1	TGTGCCAGTCTTCAGCGGGCAGGGAGTTATGAAGCTTTCTTT	CASLQRAGSYEAFF
TRBD1	TRBV7-2	once	TRBJ1-1	TGTGCCAGCAGCGAACAGGGGCGGTTTACTGAAGCTTTCTTT	CASSEQGRFTEAFF
TRBD1	TRBV27	-	TRBJ1-2	TGTGCCAGCAGGGCCCTAGGGACAGGGGTTGGCTACACCTTC	CASRALGTGVGYTF
TRBD1	TRBV6-1	-	TRBJ1-6	TGTGCCAGCAGTGAAGAGGGACAGTATAATTCACCCCTCCACTTT	CASSEEGQYNSPLHF
-	TRBV28	once	TRBJ2-7	TGTGCCAGCAGACAGGTTGAGTGGGAGCAGTACTTC	CASRQVEWEQYF
-	TRBV7-9	-	TRBJ1-1	TGTGCCAGCAGCTCGGGGGAGCACACTGAAGCTTTCTTT	CASSSGEHTEAFF